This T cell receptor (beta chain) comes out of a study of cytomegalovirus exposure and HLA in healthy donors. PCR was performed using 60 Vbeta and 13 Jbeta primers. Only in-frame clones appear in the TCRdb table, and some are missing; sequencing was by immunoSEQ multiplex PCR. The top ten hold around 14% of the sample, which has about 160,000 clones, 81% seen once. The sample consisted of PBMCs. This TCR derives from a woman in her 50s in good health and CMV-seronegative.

The CDR3 here is CASSEQLGALEQFF. CDR3 DNA: TGTGCCAGCAGTGAACAATTGGGGGCGCTTGAGCAGTTCTTC. The rearrangement joins TRBV25-1 to TRBJ2-1; a weak D match, TRBD1 (6 bases). Germline V CDR1 and CDR2: MGHDK, SYGVNS. The CDR3 has 14 residues. Trimming removed 2 bases at V and 9 bases at J, with 14 bases between.